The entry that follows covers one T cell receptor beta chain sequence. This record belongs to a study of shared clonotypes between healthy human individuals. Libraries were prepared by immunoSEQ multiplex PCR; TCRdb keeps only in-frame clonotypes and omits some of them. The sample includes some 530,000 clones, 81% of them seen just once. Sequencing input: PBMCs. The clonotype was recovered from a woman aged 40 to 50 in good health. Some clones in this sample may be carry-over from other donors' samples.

The chain's CDR3 is CASSYGTWETQYF. The DNA of the CDR3 is TGTGCCAGCAGCTATGGGACTTGGGAGACCCAGTACTTC. The J gene is TRBJ2-5, the V gene TRBV9, with D perhaps matching TRBD2 (6 bases). The CDR3 extends over 13 amino acids. The V gene's germline CDR1 is SGDLS and CDR2 YYNGEE. Trimming removed 4 bases from V and 5 bases from J, with 12 bases in between.